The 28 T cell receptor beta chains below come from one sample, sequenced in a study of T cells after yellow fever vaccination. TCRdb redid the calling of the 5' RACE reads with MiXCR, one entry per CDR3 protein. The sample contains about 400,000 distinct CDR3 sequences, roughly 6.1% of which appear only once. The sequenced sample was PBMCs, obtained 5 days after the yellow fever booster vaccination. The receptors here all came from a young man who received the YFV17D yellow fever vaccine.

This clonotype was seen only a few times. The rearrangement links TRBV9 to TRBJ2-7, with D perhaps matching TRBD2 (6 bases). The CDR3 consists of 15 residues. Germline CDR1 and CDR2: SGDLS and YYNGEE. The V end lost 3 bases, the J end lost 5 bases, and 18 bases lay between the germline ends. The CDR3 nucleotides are TGTGCCAGCAGCGCGTCCGGGACTCCGGACCACGAGCAGTACTTC. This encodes CASSASGTPDHEQYF.

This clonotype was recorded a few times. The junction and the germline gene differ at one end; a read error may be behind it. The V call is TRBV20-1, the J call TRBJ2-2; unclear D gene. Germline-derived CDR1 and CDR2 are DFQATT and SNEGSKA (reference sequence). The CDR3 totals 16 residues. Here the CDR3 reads CCATTTQGYSHGELFF. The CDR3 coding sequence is TGCTGTGCTACGACCACCCAAGGTTATAGCCACGGGGAGCTGTTTTTT.

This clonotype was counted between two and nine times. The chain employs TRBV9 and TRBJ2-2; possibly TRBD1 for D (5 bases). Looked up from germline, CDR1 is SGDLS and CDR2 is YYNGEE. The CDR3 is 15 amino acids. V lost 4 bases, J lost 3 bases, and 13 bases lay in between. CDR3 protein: CASSPSGYHTGELFF. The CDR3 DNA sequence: TGTGCCAGCAGCCCTTCAGGGTATCACACCGGGGAGCTGTTTTTT.

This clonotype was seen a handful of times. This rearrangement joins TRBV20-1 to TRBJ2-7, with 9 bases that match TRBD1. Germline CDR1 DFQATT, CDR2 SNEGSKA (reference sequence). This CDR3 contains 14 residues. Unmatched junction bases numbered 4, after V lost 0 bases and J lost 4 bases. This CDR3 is CSARDGGQGYEQYF. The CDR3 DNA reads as TGCAGTGCTAGAGACGGGGGACAGGGATACGAGCAGTACTTC.

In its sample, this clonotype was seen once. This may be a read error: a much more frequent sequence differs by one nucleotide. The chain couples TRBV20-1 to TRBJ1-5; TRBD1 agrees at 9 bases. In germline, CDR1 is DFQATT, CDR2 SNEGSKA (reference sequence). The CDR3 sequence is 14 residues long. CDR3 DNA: TGCAGTACTAGAGGTGACAGGGGGGATCAGCCCCAGCATTTT. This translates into CSTRGDRGDQPQHF.

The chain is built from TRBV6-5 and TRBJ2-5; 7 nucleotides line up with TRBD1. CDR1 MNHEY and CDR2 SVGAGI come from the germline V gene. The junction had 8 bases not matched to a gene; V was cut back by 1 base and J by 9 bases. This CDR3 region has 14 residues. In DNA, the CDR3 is TGTGCCAGCAGTTACTTGGACAGGCCAAAGGCCCAGTACTTC. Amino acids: CASSYLDRPKAQYF.

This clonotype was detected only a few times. The CDR3 spells CASSQRGVSYEQYF. The CDR3 DNA sequence: TGTGCCAGCAGCCAACGGGGGGTCTCCTACGAGCAGTACTTC. This sequence joins TRBV7-9 and TRBJ2-7; 7 bases are a match to TRBD2. The length of the CDR3 is 14 residues. J was trimmed by 0 bases and V by 5 bases; bases with no gene match: 4. CDR1 and CDR2 (germline): SEHNR, FQNEAQ (reference sequence).

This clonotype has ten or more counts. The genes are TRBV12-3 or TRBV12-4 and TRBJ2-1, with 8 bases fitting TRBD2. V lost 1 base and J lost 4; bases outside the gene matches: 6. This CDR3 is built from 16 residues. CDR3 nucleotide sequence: TGTGCCAGCAGTTTAGAATACGGGAGGGCTTACAATGAGCAGTTCTTC. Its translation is CASSLEYGRAYNEQFF.

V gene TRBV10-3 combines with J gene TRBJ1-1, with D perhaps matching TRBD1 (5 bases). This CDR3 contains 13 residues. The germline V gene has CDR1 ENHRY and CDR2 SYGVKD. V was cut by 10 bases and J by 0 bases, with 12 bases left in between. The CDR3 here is CATSGTVNTEAFF. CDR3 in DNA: TGTGCCACCTCAGGGACGGTGAACACTGAAGCTTTCTTT.

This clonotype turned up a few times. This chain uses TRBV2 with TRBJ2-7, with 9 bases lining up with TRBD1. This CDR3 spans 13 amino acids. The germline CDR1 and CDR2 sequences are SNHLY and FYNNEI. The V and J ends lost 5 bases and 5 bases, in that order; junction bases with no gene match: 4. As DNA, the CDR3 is TGTGCCAGCAGTACCGGGACAGGGAACGAGCAGTACTTC. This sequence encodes CASSTGTGNEQYF.

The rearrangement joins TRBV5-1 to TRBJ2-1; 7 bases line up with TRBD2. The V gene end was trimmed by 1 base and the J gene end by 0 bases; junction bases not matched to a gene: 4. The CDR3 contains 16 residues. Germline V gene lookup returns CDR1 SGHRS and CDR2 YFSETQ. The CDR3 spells CASSLPSGSSYNEQFF. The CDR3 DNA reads TGCGCCAGCAGCTTGCCTAGCGGTTCCTCCTACAATGAGCAGTTCTTC.

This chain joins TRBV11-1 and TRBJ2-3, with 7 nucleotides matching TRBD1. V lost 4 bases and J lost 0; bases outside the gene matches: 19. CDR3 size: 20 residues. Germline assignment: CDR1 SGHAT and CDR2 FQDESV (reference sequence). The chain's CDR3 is CASSSPGWDSHHRSTDTQYF. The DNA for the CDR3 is TGTGCCAGCAGCTCACCGGGGTGGGACAGTCATCACAGGAGCACAGATACGCAGTATTTT.

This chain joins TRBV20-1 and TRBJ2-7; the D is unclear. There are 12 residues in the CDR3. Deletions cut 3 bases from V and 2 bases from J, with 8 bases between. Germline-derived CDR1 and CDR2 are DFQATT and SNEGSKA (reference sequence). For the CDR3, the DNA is TGCAGTGCTAGGTTGGCGACCTACGAGCAGTACTTC. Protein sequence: CSARLATYEQYF.

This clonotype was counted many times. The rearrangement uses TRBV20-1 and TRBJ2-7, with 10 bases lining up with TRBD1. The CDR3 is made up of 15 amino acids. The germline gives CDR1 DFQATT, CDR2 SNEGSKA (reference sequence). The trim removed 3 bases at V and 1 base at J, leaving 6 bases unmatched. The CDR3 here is CSASRDRGDSYEQYF. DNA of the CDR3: TGCAGTGCTAGCCGGGACAGGGGCGATTCCTACGAGCAGTACTTC.

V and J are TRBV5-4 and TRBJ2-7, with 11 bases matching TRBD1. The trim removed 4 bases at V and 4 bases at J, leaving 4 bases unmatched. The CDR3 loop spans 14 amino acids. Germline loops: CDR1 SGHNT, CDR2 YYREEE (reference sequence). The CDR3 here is CASSTGQGAYEQYF. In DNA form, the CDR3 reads TGTGCCAGCAGCACAGGACAGGGGGCGTACGAGCAGTACTTC.

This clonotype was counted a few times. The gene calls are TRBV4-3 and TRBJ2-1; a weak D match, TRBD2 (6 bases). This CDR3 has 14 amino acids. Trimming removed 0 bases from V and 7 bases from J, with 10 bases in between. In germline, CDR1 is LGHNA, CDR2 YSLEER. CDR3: CASSQETSMNEQFF. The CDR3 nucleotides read TGCGCCAGCAGCCAAGAAACTAGCATGAATGAGCAGTTCTTC.

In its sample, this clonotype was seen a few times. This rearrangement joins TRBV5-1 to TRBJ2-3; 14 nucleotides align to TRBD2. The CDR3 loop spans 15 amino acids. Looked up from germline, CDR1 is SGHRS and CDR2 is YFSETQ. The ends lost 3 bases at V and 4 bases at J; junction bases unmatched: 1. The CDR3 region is CASSSTSGGADTQYF. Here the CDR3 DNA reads TGCGCCAGCAGCTCGACTAGCGGGGGGGCAGATACGCAGTATTTT.

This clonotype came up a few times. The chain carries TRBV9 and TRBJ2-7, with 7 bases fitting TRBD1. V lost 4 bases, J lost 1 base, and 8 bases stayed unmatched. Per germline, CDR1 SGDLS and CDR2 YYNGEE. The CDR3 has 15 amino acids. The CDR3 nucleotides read TGTGCCAGCAGCCTGGGACAGACACTTTCCTACGAGCAGTACTTC. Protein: CASSLGQTLSYEQYF.

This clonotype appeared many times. CDR3 coding DNA: TGTGCCACCGACGAACAAGGGAAAGAGACCCAGTACTTC. This sequence encodes CATDEQGKETQYF. V gene TRBV27 combines with J gene TRBJ2-5; D is unclear. Germline V gene lookup returns CDR1 MNHEY and CDR2 SMNVEV (reference sequence). There are 13 residues in the CDR3. V was pared by 10 bases and J by 3 bases, with 15 bases between.

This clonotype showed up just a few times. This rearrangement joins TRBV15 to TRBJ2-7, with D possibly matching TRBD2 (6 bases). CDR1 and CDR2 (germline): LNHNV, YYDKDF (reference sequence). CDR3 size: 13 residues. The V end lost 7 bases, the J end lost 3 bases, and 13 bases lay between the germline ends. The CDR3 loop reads CATKAGSSYEQYF. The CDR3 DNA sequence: TGTGCCACCAAGGCGGGGTCTAGCTACGAGCAGTACTTC.

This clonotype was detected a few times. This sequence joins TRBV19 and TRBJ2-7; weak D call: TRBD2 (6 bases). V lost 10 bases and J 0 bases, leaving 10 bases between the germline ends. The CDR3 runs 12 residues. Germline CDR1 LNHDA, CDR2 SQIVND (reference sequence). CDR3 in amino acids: CATAGFSYEQYF. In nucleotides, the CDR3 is TGTGCCACCGCGGGGTTCTCCTACGAGCAGTACTTC.

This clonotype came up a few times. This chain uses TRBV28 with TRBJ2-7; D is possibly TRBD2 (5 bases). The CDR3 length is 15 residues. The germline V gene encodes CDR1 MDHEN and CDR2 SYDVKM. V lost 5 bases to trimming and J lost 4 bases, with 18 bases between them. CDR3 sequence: CASSPGLGYSYEQYF. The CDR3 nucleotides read TGTGCCAGCAGTCCCGGACTGGGTTATAGTTACGAGCAGTACTTC. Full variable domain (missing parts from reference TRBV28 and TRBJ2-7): DVKVTQSSRYLVKRTGEKVFLECVQDMDHENMFWYRQDPGLGLRLIYFSYDVKMKEKGDIPEGYSVSREKKERFSLILESASTNQTSMYLCASSPGLGYSYEQYFGPGTRLTVT.

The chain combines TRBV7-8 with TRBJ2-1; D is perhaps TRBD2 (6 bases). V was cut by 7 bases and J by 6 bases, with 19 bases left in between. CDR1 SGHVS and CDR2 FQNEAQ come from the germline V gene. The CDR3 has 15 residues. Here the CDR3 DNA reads TGTGCCAGCAACCAGCCACGGGAGAACGGCAATGAGCAGTTCTTC. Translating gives CASNQPRENGNEQFF. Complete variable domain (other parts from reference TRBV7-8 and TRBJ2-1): GAGVSQSPRYKVAKRGQDVALRCDPISGHVSLFWYQQALGQGPEFLTYFQNEAQLDKSGLPSDRFFAERPEGSVSTLKIQRTQQEDSAVYLCASNQPRENGNEQFFGPGTRLTVL.

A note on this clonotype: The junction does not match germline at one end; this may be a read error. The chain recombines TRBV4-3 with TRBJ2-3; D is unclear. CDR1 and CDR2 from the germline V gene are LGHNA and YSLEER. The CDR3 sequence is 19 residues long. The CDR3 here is CASNQDPRTSPVDTDTQYF. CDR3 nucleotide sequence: TGCGCCAGCAACCAAGATCCGCGGACCTCACCGGTTGACACAGATACGCAGTATTTT.

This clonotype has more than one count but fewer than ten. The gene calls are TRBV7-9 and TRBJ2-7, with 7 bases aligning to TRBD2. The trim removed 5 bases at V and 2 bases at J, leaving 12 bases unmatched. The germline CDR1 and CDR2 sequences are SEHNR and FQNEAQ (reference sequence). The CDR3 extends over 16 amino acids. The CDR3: CASSPGRGVRAYEQYF. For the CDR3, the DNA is TGTGCCAGCAGCCCTGGGAGGGGAGTGCGGGCCTACGAGCAGTACTTC. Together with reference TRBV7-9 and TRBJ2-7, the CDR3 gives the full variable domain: DTGVSQNPRHKITKRGQNVTFRCDPISEHNRLYWYRQTLGQGPEFLTYFQNEAQLEKSRLLSDRFSAERPKGSFSTLEIQRTEQGDSAMYLCASSPGRGVRAYEQYFGPGTRLTVT.

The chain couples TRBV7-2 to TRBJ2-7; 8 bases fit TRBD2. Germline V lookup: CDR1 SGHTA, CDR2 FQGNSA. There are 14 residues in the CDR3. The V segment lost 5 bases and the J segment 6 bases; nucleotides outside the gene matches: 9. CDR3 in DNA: TGTGCCAGCAGCCGATTACCCGGGGGGGGCGAGCAGTACTTC. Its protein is CASSRLPGGGEQYF.

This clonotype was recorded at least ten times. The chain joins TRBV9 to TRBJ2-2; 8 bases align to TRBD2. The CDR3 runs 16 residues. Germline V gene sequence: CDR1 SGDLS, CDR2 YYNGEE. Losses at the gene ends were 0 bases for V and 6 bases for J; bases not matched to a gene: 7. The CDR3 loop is CASSVADGRASGELFF. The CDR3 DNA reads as TGTGCCAGCAGCGTAGCTGACGGGAGGGCCTCCGGGGAGCTGTTTTTT.

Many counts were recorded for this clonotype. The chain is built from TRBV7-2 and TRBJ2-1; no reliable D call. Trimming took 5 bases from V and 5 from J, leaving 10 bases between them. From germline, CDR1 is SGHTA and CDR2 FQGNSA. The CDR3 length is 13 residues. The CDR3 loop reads CASSARRDNEQFF. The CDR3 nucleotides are TGTGCCAGCAGCGCACGACGGGACAATGAGCAGTTCTTC.